This T cell receptor beta chain was captured by sequencing in a study of blood T cell repertoires in COVID-19. Whole-study context: The United States, Italy and Spain were the sources of the acute and convalescent COVID-19 samples. PBMCs, B-cell-depleted T cells, or T cells were the source of the cDNA or gDNA that made up the material.

The age range of participants was 18 to 89 years, with residence in approximately 25 US areas. The sample holds one count of this clone. As processed by the authors: Amplification of reference gene primers was used by the study to estimate nucleated cell counts. Clones were read by immunoSEQ multiplex PCR, and TCRdb kept only the in-frame ones, dropping some. That table supplies the V and J calls and clone size; D and trimming were determined from the DNA. The sample records a few hundred thousand clones, nearly 90% being singletons. This receptor was identified in a woman aged 18-29 years with acute COVID-19. Sequenced material: PBMCs or T cells enriched from blood (not recorded which).

CDR3 amino acids: CASTLSGSLYNEQFF. The CDR3 DNA follows: TGTGCCAGCACCCTTAGCGGGAGCCTCTACAATGAGCAGTTCTTC. J is TRBJ2-1 and V is TRBV27; 9 nucleotides line up with TRBD2. CDR1 MNHEY and CDR2 SMNVEV come from the germline V gene (reference sequence). There are 15 residues in the CDR3. With 7 bases clipped from V and 3 bases from J, the junction kept 7 bases outside the gene matches.